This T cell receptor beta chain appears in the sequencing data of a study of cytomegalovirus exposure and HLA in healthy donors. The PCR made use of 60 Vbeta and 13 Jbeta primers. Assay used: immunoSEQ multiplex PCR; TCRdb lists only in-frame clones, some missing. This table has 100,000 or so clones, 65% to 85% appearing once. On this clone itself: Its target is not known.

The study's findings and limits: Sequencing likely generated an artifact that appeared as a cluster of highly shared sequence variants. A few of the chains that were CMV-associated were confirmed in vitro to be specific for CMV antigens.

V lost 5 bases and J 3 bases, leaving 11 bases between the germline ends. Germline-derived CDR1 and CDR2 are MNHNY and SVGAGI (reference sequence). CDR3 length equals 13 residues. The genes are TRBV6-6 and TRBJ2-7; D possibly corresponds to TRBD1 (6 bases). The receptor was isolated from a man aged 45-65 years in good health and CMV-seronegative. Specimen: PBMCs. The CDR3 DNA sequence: TGTGCCAGCAGTACCGGACAGTTCTACGAGCAGTACTTC. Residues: CASSTGQFYEQYF.